Listed below are T cell receptor beta chains from one sample, sequenced in a study of cytomegalovirus exposure and HLA in healthy donors. Measured with immunoSEQ multiplex PCR; TCRdb has only the in-frame clones, and not every one. The table shows more than 120,000 clones, with roughly 89% occurring only once. The sequenced material came from PBMCs. The receptor set was obtained from a man aged 18-30 years in good health and CMV-seropositive. CDR3s include the opening cysteine and the closing phenylalanine or tryptophan. A D gene is named only where the DNA matches it firmly. Where a row states a size, it is once, few, many or the class of an expanded clone; other rows omit it.

DNA	CDR3	J	V	D	size
TGTGCCAGCAGCTTAGTCCAACTTTCCTCTGGAAACACCATATATTTT	CASSLVQLSSGNTIYF	TRBJ1-3	TRBV7-9	.	.
TGTGCCAGCAGTGATCGTTATCCAGGCCTCCAAGAGACCCAGTACTTC	CASSDRYPGLQETQYF	TRBJ2-5	TRBV6-1	.	.
TGTGCCAGCAGCCCGACTAGCGGGAAAAGGTACAATGAGCAGTTCTTC	CASSPTSGKRYNEQFF	TRBJ2-1	TRBV11-2	TRBD2	.
TGTGCCAGCAGTTTAGGACAGACGAACACTGAAGCTTTCTTT	CASSLGQTNTEAFF	TRBJ1-1	TRBV28	.	.
TGTGCCAGTAGTGACCGGGACAGAGCCTACAATGAGCAGTTCTTC	CASSDRDRAYNEQFF	TRBJ2-1	TRBV19	TRBD1	.
TGTGCCAGTAGCGTCAGGGGTTCACCCCTCCACTTT	CASSVRGSPLHF	TRBJ1-6	TRBV19	.	.
TGTGCCAGCGGATGGACAGGGCCCACTGAAGCTTTCTTT	CASGWTGPTEAFF	TRBJ1-1	TRBV6-5	TRBD1	.
TGTGCCAGCAGCTACCGGGACAGGGATTCACCCCTCCACTTT	CASSYRDRDSPLHF	TRBJ1-6	TRBV7-9	TRBD1	.
TGCGCCAGCAGTTCCGGGACTAGCGGGACTAATTTCTACGAGCAGTACTTC	CASSSGTSGTNFYEQYF	TRBJ2-7	TRBV5-1	TRBD2	.
TGTGCCAGCAGTTTATCCCTGGCAGTGCCCCCCTACGAGCAGTACTTC	CASSLSLAVPPYEQYF	TRBJ2-7	TRBV27	.	.
TGTGCCAGCGGGGGGGAAGAGACCCAGTACTTC	CASGGEETQYF	TRBJ2-5	TRBV6-1	TRBD2	.
TGCAGCGTTACCGGGACTAGCCAAACAGTCGTAGGGCAGTTCTTC	CSVTGTSQTVVGQFF	TRBJ2-1	TRBV29-1	TRBD2	few
TGTGCCTGCGATCAGGGGACCCCCTTTTCCCAGCATTTT	CACDQGTPFSQHF	TRBJ1-5	TRBV30	.	.
TGTGCCAGTAGTATGGGCTGGGACACTGAAGCTTTCTTT	CASSMGWDTEAFF	TRBJ1-1	TRBV19	.	.
TGTGCCAGCAGCGATGGGACAGGGGGCTCCGGGGGACCTGAAGCTTTCTTT	CASSDGTGGSGGPEAFF	TRBJ1-1	TRBV5-4	TRBD1	.
TGTGCCAGCAGCGTACCAGGGGCTGCCTATGGCTACACCTTC	CASSVPGAAYGYTF	TRBJ1-2	TRBV9	.	.
TGTGCCTGCTCCAAAATGGAGACTGGAAACACCATATATTTT	CACSKMETGNTIYF	TRBJ1-3	TRBV30	.	.
TGTGCCAGCAGTGTACACGGGGACAGGTCCTACGAGCAGTACTTC	CASSVHGDRSYEQYF	TRBJ2-7	TRBV6-1	TRBD1	.
TGTGCCAGCAGCTTGTCTTTAGCGGGACCCCCCTACGAGCAGTACTTC	CASSLSLAGPPYEQYF	TRBJ2-7	TRBV7-9	TRBD2	.
TGTGCCAGCAGTGCCGGGACAGAGAGGGAGGGCTACACCTTC	CASSAGTEREGYTF	TRBJ1-2	TRBV2	TRBD1	.
TGTGCCAGTGAGCGGGAGAAAGGGAGCTCCTACGAGCAGTACTTC	CASEREKGSSYEQYF	TRBJ2-7	TRBV7-9	TRBD2	few
TGCGCCAGCAGCCCAATTACCGCGGGTCCACCGTATGGCTACACCTTC	CASSPITAGPPYGYTF	TRBJ1-2	TRBV10-2	.	.
TGTGCCAGCAGCTACAGGGGTAGGGAGACCCAGTACTTC	CASSYRGRETQYF	TRBJ2-5	TRBV6-1	TRBD1	.
TGTGCCAGCAGCCAGTTTCCGGGAGCCGAGCAGTACTTC	CASSQFPGAEQYF	TRBJ2-7	TRBV14	.	.
TGTGCCAGCAGTTCCCCGCGGGAGGGGGTGTATGAGCAGTTCTTC	CASSSPREGVYEQFF	TRBJ2-1	TRBV28	TRBD2	.
TGTGCCAGCAGTTCTTCACAGACTAACTATGGCTACACCTTC	CASSSSQTNYGYTF	TRBJ1-2	TRBV27	.	.
TGTGCCAGCAGTCCCGGGACAGGATTCAATCAGCCCCAGCATTTT	CASSPGTGFNQPQHF	TRBJ1-5	TRBV27	TRBD1	.
TGTGCCAGCAGTTTAATCCCAAGCAAAGAGACCCAGTACTTC	CASSLIPSKETQYF	TRBJ2-5	TRBV27	.	.
TGTGCCAGTAGTAACTCCCCAAGCTCCTACAATGAGCAGTTCTTC	CASSNSPSSYNEQFF	TRBJ2-1	TRBV19	.	.
TGTGCCAGCAGTTTAACAGGGTTAGAGACCCAGTACTTC	CASSLTGLETQYF	TRBJ2-5	TRBV6-5	.	.
TGTGCCAGCAGCCAAGACGCGCTAGCGTATAACAATGAGCAGTTCTTC	CASSQDALAYNNEQFF	TRBJ2-1	TRBV4-2	.	once
TGTGCCAGCTCACCACGGGACAGGGACGGTAACTATGGCTACACCTTC	CASSPRDRDGNYGYTF	TRBJ1-2	TRBV18	TRBD1	once
TGTGCCAGCAGCGGTACAAACATCATCTATGGCTACACCTTC	CASSGTNIIYGYTF	TRBJ1-2	TRBV7-9	.	.
TGTGCCAGCAGACCTGGGCTAGCGGGGGCCCAGGGCCTCTTC	CASRPGLAGAQGLF	TRBJ2-1	TRBV11-2	TRBD2	.
TGCGCCAGCAGCGCTACAGGGTTGGCTTTCTTT	CASSATGLAFF	TRBJ1-1	TRBV5-1	.	.
TGTGCCAGCAGCTTCCCGACTAGCGGCCTCTCCTACGAGCAGTACTTC	CASSFPTSGLSYEQYF	TRBJ2-7	TRBV7-9	TRBD2	.
TGTGCCAGCAGGCTGGGACAGGGTTTAGGGGAGCAGTACTTC	CASRLGQGLGEQYF	TRBJ2-7	TRBV6-6	TRBD1	.
TGTGCCAGCAGCTGGGGGGGTTGGTTTAGCACAGATACGCAGTATTTT	CASSWGGWFSTDTQYF	TRBJ2-3	TRBV11-2	TRBD2	.
TGTGCCAGTAGGACAGGGGGCGAGGGCTACACCTTC	CASRTGGEGYTF	TRBJ1-2	TRBV19	TRBD1	.
TGTGCCAGCAGGTCCACAGGGGGATTTGGAAACACCATATATTTT	CASRSTGGFGNTIYF	TRBJ1-3	TRBV7-8	TRBD1	.
TGTGCCAGCACGAAACAGGGGGCGCAACCCGAGCAGTACTTC	CASTKQGAQPEQYF	TRBJ2-7	TRBV6-1	TRBD1	.
TGTGCCAGTAGTATAGGGGGGACTTCAGGGACGCAGTATTTT	CASSIGGTSGTQYF	TRBJ2-3	TRBV19	.	.
TGTGCCAGCAGTGTACAGGGGAATCAGCCCCAGCATTTT	CASSVQGNQPQHF	TRBJ1-5	TRBV6-1	TRBD1	.
TGTGCCAGCAGCGGGGGGGAGTTTCACATTCAGTACTTC	CASSGGEFHIQYF	TRBJ2-4	TRBV6-5	TRBD2	once
TGTGCCAGCTCACCAATGACAGGGGGACCCATAGGCCCAGAGACCCAGTACTTC	CASSPMTGGPIGPETQYF	TRBJ2-5	TRBV18	TRBD1	.